The rows below give T cell receptor beta chains drawn from one sample of a study of Ad26.COV2.S vaccination and SARS-CoV-2 variants. Clones were sequenced by immunoSEQ multiplex PCR, and TCRdb holds only the in-frame ones, with some missing. Of over 350,000 clones detected, less than 90% appear once; the ten largest clones hold approximately 3.7%. The sample here was peripheral blood, taken in a trial of Ad26.COV2.S vaccine versus placebo. Source of these receptors: a person between 18 and 65 years old who received the Ad26.COV2.S COVID-19 vaccine or a placebo. The CDR3 runs from the conserved cysteine through the conserved F or W. The D gene is left open where the match is weak. A clone size is listed for some rows: how often the clone was seen (once, few, many), or a class if it is expanded.

few TRBJ2-1 TRBV5-4 TRBD2 TGTGCCAGCAGCAACGGACTAGCGGGGGTTTTTTCCTACAATGAGCAGTTCTTC CASSNGLAGVFSYNEQFF
NA TRBJ1-1 TRBV7-9 NA TGTGCCAGCAGCTTAGGGACAGAGAGTACAGCTTTCTTT CASSLGTESTAFF
few TRBJ1-2 TRBV2 NA TGTGCCAGCAGGATGGACAGCCATGACTATGGCTACACCTTC CASRMDSHDYGYTF
NA TRBJ2-2 TRBV11-2 NA TGTGCCAGCAGCTTAGACCGGGGGAGGAACACCGGGGAGCTGTTTTTT CASSLDRGRNTGELFF
NA TRBJ2-6 TRBV2 TRBD1 TGTGCCAGCAGTGAACTGAGCAGGGGGCGCGGTGGGGCCAACGTCCTGACTTTC CASSELSRGRGGANVLTF
NA TRBJ2-7 TRBV18 NA TGTGCCAGCTCACCAAACAGCGCGGGGAACGAGCAGTACTTC CASSPNSAGNEQYF
NA TRBJ1-4 TRBV18 TRBD1 TGTGCCAGCTCATCGGACAGGGGGTCGACTAATGAAAAACTGTTTTTT CASSSDRGSTNEKLFF
NA TRBJ1-1 TRBV5-8 NA TGTGCCAGCAGCTCCTTAGGACAGATCGACACTGAAGCTTTCTTT CASSSLGQIDTEAFF
NA TRBJ1-6 TRBV11-2 NA TGTGCCAGCAGCCCCTTCATTGGGGGGTTGACTTCACCCCTCCACTTT CASSPFIGGLTSPLHF
NA TRBJ2-7 TRBV11-2 NA TGTGCCAGCAGCTCCTTCATCTTGACAGGTACCTACGAGCAGTACTTC CASSSFILTGTYEQYF
NA TRBJ1-1 TRBV2 NA TGTGCCAGCAGTGAACTCTCAGGCACTGAAGCTTTCTTT CASSELSGTEAFF
NA TRBJ2-7 TRBV5-4 TRBD1 TGTGCCAGCAGCTCGGGACAGGGAGCCTACGAGCAGTACTTC CASSSGQGAYEQYF
NA TRBJ1-5 TRBV19 NA TGTGCCAGTAAGATAGGACAGTACAATCAGCCCCAGCATTTT CASKIGQYNQPQHF
NA TRBJ1-2 TRBV6-5 TRBD1 TGTGCCAGCAGTACAACGACAGGGGGCTTGGATGGCTACACCTTC CASSTTTGGLDGYTF
NA TRBJ2-2 TRBV6-4 NA TGTGCCAGCAGCCGTAATGGGGAGACCACCGGGGAGCTGTTTTTT CASSRNGETTGELFF
NA TRBJ2-7 TRBV4-1 NA TGCGCCAGCAGCCAAGGACAGGACTACGAGCAGTACTTC CASSQGQDYEQYF
NA TRBJ1-5 TRBV18 NA TGTGCCAGCTCAATCGACCAGAGTCAGCCCCAGCATTTT CASSIDQSQPQHF
NA TRBJ2-3 TRBV18 TRBD1 TGTGCCAGCTCACCGACAGGGAGTACAACAAGAGATACGCAGTATTTT CASSPTGSTTRDTQYF
few TRBJ1-3 TRBV7-2 NA TGTGCCAGCAGCTTAGCGCTGGGCATTATCTCTGGAAACACCATATATTTT CASSLALGIISGNTIYF
once TRBJ1-6 TRBV3-1/TRBV3-2 NA TGTGCCAGCAGCCGGTTCTCGGGTAATTCACCCCTCCACTTT CASSRFSGNSPLHF
NA TRBJ2-6 TRBV19 NA TGTGCCAGTACCGTCAGGGAAGCCGGGGCCAACGTCCTGACTTTC CASTVREAGANVLTF
NA TRBJ2-7 TRBV3-1/TRBV3-2 TRBD1 TGTGCCAGCAGCCACAGGGACAGCCACGAGCAGTACTTC CASSHRDSHEQYF
NA TRBJ1-5 TRBV6-6 NA TGTGCCAGCAGTTACTACCAGGATCAGCCCCAGCATTTT CASSYYQDQPQHF
NA TRBJ1-5 TRBV6-5 NA TGTGCCAGCAGTCGGGCGGGGGATCAGCCCCAGCATTTT CASSRAGDQPQHF
NA TRBJ1-5 TRBV15 NA TGTGCCACCAGCACAAAACGGGGGTCGGGCAATCAGCCCCAGCATTTT CATSTKRGSGNQPQHF
NA TRBJ2-3 TRBV7-2 NA TGTGCCAGCACCGAACGAAGGGGGGGGGCCCTAACAGATACGCAGTATTTT CASTERRGGALTDTQYF
few TRBJ1-3 TRBV5-5 TRBD1 TGTGCCAGCAGCCAGACAGGGTTGTTGGCGGACACCATATATTTT CASSQTGLLADTIYF
NA TRBJ1-1 TRBV5-5 NA TGTGCCAGCAGGATAGGTGCTGACACTGAAGCTTTCTTT CASRIGADTEAFF
NA TRBJ2-1 TRBV11-2 NA TGTGCCAGCAGCTTAGCGGGTTCCTTATTGCAGTTCTTC CASSLAGSLLQFF
NA TRBJ2-3 TRBV4-1 TRBD2 TGCGCCAGCAGAGAACTAGCGGGGGGTCTAACGAGCACAGATACGCAGTATTTT CASRELAGGLTSTDTQYF
NA TRBJ1-2 TRBV7-8 TRBD1 TGTGCCAGCAGTCACCGGGACAGCTTTAAACAGACCTTC CASSHRDSFKQTF
NA TRBJ2-5 TRBV9 NA TGTGCCAGCAGCGTAGTCCTAGATGAAGAGACCCAGTACTTC CASSVVLDEETQYF
NA TRBJ2-7 TRBV11-2 NA TGTGCCAGCAGCTTAGTGTTCGGGGTTAGACACGAGCAGTACTTC CASSLVFGVRHEQYF
NA TRBJ2-3 TRBV30 TRBD2 TGTGCCTGGAGTAGGTTAGCGGGGATCACAGATACGCAGTATTTT CAWSRLAGITDTQYF
NA TRBJ2-1 TRBV7-2 NA TGTGCCAGCAGCTTACAACTAGTGCTTGGTGAGCAGTTCTTC CASSLQLVLGEQFF
NA TRBJ2-5 TRBV3-1/TRBV3-2 NA TGTGCCAGCAGCAAGGGACCGACCGAAGACCAGTACTTC CASSKGPTEDQYF
NA TRBJ2-5 TRBV7-8 NA TGTGCCAGCAGCTACCCGTACAGGGCGCAAGAGACCCAGTACTTC CASSYPYRAQETQYF